Each of the 17 T cell receptor beta chains below was sequenced from the same sample in a study of blood T cell repertoires in COVID-19 (dated by TCRdb to between 2020 and 2021). Library preparation employed the immunoSEQ multiplex PCR assay. TCRdb stores this immuneACCESS table with in-frame sequences only. Part of the clones is absent; in the studies checked, under half of the shortfall reflects unresolved V genes, and no reason is known for the rest. This sample holds under 300,000 clones; 75% to 90% were observed only once. The top ten clones comprise approximately 2.5% of the sample. Sequenced input: PBMCs or T cells enriched from blood (not recorded which). The receptor set was obtained from a woman between 18 and 29 years old who had recovered from COVID-19.

This clone was recorded once. The V and J genes are TRBV7-3 and TRBJ1-2; 7 bases match TRBD1. Trimming cost V 3 bases and J 1 base; bases outside gene matches: 2. The germline CDR1 and CDR2 sequences are SGHTA and FQGTGA. The CDR3 length is 14 residues. The DNA for the CDR3 is TGTGCCAGCAGCTTCGGGACAGTTAACTATGGCTACACCTTC. It translates to CASSFGTVNYGYTF.

The rearrangement joins TRBV18 to TRBJ2-7, with TRBD1 matching 9 bases. Germline values: CDR1 KGHSH, CDR2 LQKENI. CDR3 length: 15 amino acids. With 2 bases clipped from V and 0 bases from J, the junction kept 2 bases outside the gene matches. The CDR3: CASSPGTGNSYEQYF. DNA for the CDR3: TGTGCCAGCTCACCAGGGACAGGGAACTCCTACGAGCAGTACTTC. Based on the CDR3 plus reference TRBV18 and TRBJ2-7, the full variable domain is NAGVMQNPRHLVRRRGQEARLRCSPMKGHSHVYWYRQLPEEGLKFMVYLQKENIIDESGMPKERFSAEFPKEGPSILRIQQVVRGDSAAYFCASSPGTGNSYEQYFGPGTRLTVT.

This sequence joins TRBV27 and TRBJ1-3; D is perhaps TRBD1 (6 bases). The CDR3 extends over 17 amino acids. V lost 2 bases and J lost 0, with 14 bases in between. Germline values: CDR1 MNHEY, CDR2 SMNVEV (reference sequence). CDR3 nucleotides: TGTGCCAGCAGTTTAAAGGCAGGGGTCTTCTCTGGAAACACCATATATTTT. This translates into CASSLKAGVFSGNTIYF.

The genes are TRBV20-1 and TRBJ1-1, with 7 positions matching TRBD1. This CDR3 is built from 14 residues. CDR1 is DFQATT, CDR2 SNEGSKA, per germline (reference sequence). V lost 3 bases, J lost 1 base, and 5 bases stayed unmatched. The CDR3 loop reads CSASDRARNTEAFF. CDR3 bases: TGCAGTGCTAGTGACAGGGCAAGGAACACTGAAGCTTTCTTT.

There are a few counts of this clone. The V and J genes are TRBV25-1 and TRBJ2-3, with D possibly matching TRBD2 (5 bases). The CDR3 runs 16 residues. V lost 1 base, J lost 0 bases, and 11 bases lay in between. Germline V gene lookup returns CDR1 MGHDK and CDR2 SYGVNS. The CDR3 loop reads CASSESGSRSTDTQYF. The CDR3 DNA reads as TGTGCCAGCAGTGAATCGGGAAGCCGTAGCACAGATACGCAGTATTTT.

The rearrangement links TRBV4-1 to TRBJ1-1, with D maybe TRBD1 (5 bases). The CDR3 runs 15 residues. The germline gives CDR1 MGHRA, CDR2 YSYEKL. The ends were cut back, 1 base at V and 5 bases at J, with 14 bases in the middle. For the CDR3, the DNA is TGCGCCAGCAGCCAAGCTGGTGGGGGAGGGACTGAAGCTTTCTTT. Translation gives CASSQAGGGGTEAFF.

CDR3 in DNA: TGCGCCAGCAGCTTGGAGGCAGGGGTGAACACTGAAGCTTTCTTT. Translation: CASSLEAGVNTEAFF. The rearrangement uses TRBV5-1 and TRBJ1-1; D is perhaps TRBD1 (6 bases). CDR3 length: 15 amino acids. The V gene lost 0 bases and the J gene lost 0 bases, with 9 bases spanning the gap. Germline CDR1 SGHRS, CDR2 YFSETQ.

Turning to this clone: Distinct nucleotide sequences in the sample also encode this CDR3. V usage is TRBV9 and J usage is TRBJ1-3; D may be TRBD1 (5 bases). Trimming removed 4 bases from V and 0 bases from J, with 11 bases in between. The CDR3 totals 15 residues. Looked up from germline, CDR1 is SGDLS and CDR2 is YYNGEE. CDR3: CASSPQGNSGNTIYF. Written as DNA, the CDR3 is TGTGCCAGCAGCCCCCAGGGCAACTCTGGAAACACCATATATTTT.

J is TRBJ1-4 and V is TRBV15; a possible D gene is TRBD1 (5 bases). The CDR3 sequence is 15 residues long. Between the trimmed V and J ends, which lost 3 bases and 3 bases, there was a span of 11 bases. The germline V gene encodes CDR1 LNHNV and CDR2 YYDKDF (reference sequence). CDR3 DNA: TGTGCCACCAGCAGCTTGCGGACATCTAATGAAAAACTGTTTTTT. Translated, it gives CATSSLRTSNEKLFF.

V usage is TRBV28 and J usage is TRBJ2-5; 7 bases match TRBD2. V lost 2 bases to trimming and J lost 3 bases; unmatched junction nucleotides: 3. Germline V gives CDR1 MDHEN, CDR2 SYDVKM. The length of the CDR3 is 14 residues. In DNA form, the CDR3 reads TGTGCCAGCAGTTTAGCCCGGGGGGAAGAGACCCAGTACTTC. This encodes CASSLARGEETQYF.

J is TRBJ1-2 and V is TRBV5-4, with a possible D match to TRBD1 (6 bases). Looked up from germline, CDR1 is SGHNT and CDR2 is YYREEE (reference sequence). The CDR3 consists of 14 residues. Trimming took 0 bases from V and 4 from J, leaving 10 bases between them. The CDR3 protein is CASSLAGGAYGYTF. For the CDR3, the DNA is TGTGCCAGCAGCTTGGCTGGGGGCGCCTATGGCTACACCTTC.

V and J are TRBV9 and TRBJ1-1; D might be TRBD1 (6 bases). Trimming left V 1 base short and J 4 bases short, with 11 bases between. CDR3 length: 14 residues. Per the germline V gene, CDR1 is SGDLS and CDR2 is YYNGEE. This chain's CDR3 is CASSVMGASTEAFF. CDR3 in DNA: TGTGCCAGCAGCGTAATGGGGGCTAGCACTGAAGCTTTCTTT.

The V call is TRBV19, the J call TRBJ1-5; 7 nucleotides align to TRBD1. V shed 3 bases, J shed 5 bases, and the junction held 7 bases outside the gene matches. The CDR3 is 15 amino acids. CDR1 is LNHDA and CDR2 is SQIVND in the germline V gene (reference sequence). CDR3 in amino acids: CASSMDGQVYQPQHF. The DNA for the CDR3 is TGTGCCAGTAGTATGGATGGACAGGTCTATCAGCCCCAGCATTTT. Looking up the rest from reference TRBV19 and TRBJ1-5 gives the full variable domain: DGGITQSPKYLFRKEGQNVTLSCEQNLNHDAMYWYRQDPGQGLRLIYYSQIVNDFQKGDIAEGYSVSREKKESFPLTVTSAQKNPTAFYLCASSMDGQVYQPQHFGDGTRLSIL.

The rearrangement uses TRBV10-3 and TRBJ1-1; maybe TRBD1 (5 bases). V was shortened by 3 bases and J by 0 bases, with 8 bases between the two germline ends. This CDR3 has 14 residues. Germline V gene sequence: CDR1 ENHRY, CDR2 SYGVKD. This CDR3 reads CAISDRVMNTEAFF. The DNA of the CDR3 is TGTGCCATCAGTGACAGGGTAATGAACACTGAAGCTTTCTTT.

This clone was seen more than once but under ten times. V usage is TRBV19 and J usage is TRBJ1-5; 7 bases line up with TRBD1. V lost 7 bases, J lost 3 bases, and 9 bases stayed unmatched. The CDR3 covers 15 residues. Germline values: CDR1 LNHDA, CDR2 SQIVND (reference sequence). The CDR3, as DNA: TGTGCCAGTATCCGGACAGGAACCTACAATCAGCCCCAGCATTTT. This gives the protein CASIRTGTYNQPQHF.

The gene calls are TRBV9 and TRBJ1-1; 7 bases are a match to TRBD1. Germline V gene sequence: CDR1 SGDLS, CDR2 YYNGEE. The CDR3 is 14 residues long. Trimming took 4 bases from V and 1 from J; bases not matched to a gene: 4. The CDR3 DNA is TGTGCCAGCAGCATTGGACAGGCGAACACTGAAGCTTTCTTT. Translated: CASSIGQANTEAFF. The full variable domain, completed using reference TRBV9 and TRBJ1-1, is DSGVTQTPKHLITATGQRVTLRCSPRSGDLSVYWYQQSLDQGLQFLIQYYNGEERAKGNILERFSAQQFPDLHSELNLSSLELGDSALYFCASSIGQANTEAFFGQGTRLTVV.

V and J are TRBV5-1 and TRBJ2-5, with TRBD1 matching 7 bases. J was trimmed by 2 bases and V by 0 bases; bases with no gene match: 1. This CDR3 is built from 14 residues. The germline V gene encodes CDR1 SGHRS and CDR2 YFSETQ. Here the CDR3 DNA reads TGCGCCAGCAGCTTGGGGGACAGTCAAGAGACCCAGTACTTC. Its protein is CASSLGDSQETQYF.